Each of the 8 T cell receptor beta chains below was sequenced from the same sample in a study of blood T cell repertoires in COVID-19. The method was immunoSEQ multiplex PCR; TCRdb's version includes in-frame clones alone and lacks a portion of them. Here the sample spans 130,000 or so clones, 70% to 85% being singletons. Sequenced sample: PBMCs or T cells enriched from blood (not recorded which). All receptors derive from a man aged 50 to 59 who had recovered from COVID-19.

This clone was found a few times. V usage is TRBV5-1 and J usage is TRBJ2-7; D possibly corresponds to TRBD1 (5 bases). This CDR3 is 12 amino acids long. Looked up from germline, CDR1 is SGHRS and CDR2 is YFSETQ. Between the trimmed V and J ends, which lost 0 bases and 6 bases, there was a span of 7 bases. Here the CDR3 reads CASSLEGVEQYF. In DNA, the CDR3 is TGCGCCAGCAGCTTGGAAGGGGTCGAGCAGTACTTC. Complete variable domain (other parts from reference TRBV5-1 and TRBJ2-7): KAGVTQTPRYLIKTRGQQVTLSCSPISGHRSVSWYQQTPGQGLQFLFEYFSETQRNKGNFPGRFSGRQFSNSRSEMNVSTLELGDSALYLCASSLEGVEQYFGPGTRLTVT.

The chain has TRBV30 and TRBJ1-6; TRBD1 matches at 7 bases. Germline CDR1 reads GTSNPN; CDR2 reads SVGIG (reference sequence). CDR3 length: 14 amino acids. Trimming cost V 7 bases and J 5 bases; bases outside gene matches: 8. CDR3 nucleotide sequence: TGTGCCTCGAAATGGGGACAGAATAATTCACCCCTCCACTTT. Encoded protein: CASKWGQNNSPLHF.

The rearrangement links TRBV5-1 to TRBJ2-3; 8 bases match TRBD2. The CDR3 sequence is 16 residues long. The junction had 6 bases not matched to a gene; V was cut back by 0 bases and J by 3 bases. The germline V gene has CDR1 SGHRS and CDR2 YFSETQ. The CDR3 is CASSLDGAGGTDTQYF. In DNA, the CDR3 is TGCGCCAGCAGCTTGGATGGGGCGGGGGGAACAGATACGCAGTATTTT. Variable domain in full (rest from reference TRBV5-1 and TRBJ2-3): KAGVTQTPRYLIKTRGQQVTLSCSPISGHRSVSWYQQTPGQGLQFLFEYFSETQRNKGNFPGRFSGRQFSNSRSEMNVSTLELGDSALYLCASSLDGAGGTDTQYFGPGTRLTVL.

The genes are TRBV30 and TRBJ1-2; D gene unclear. In germline, CDR1 is GTSNPN, CDR2 SVGIG (reference sequence). CDR3 length equals 13 residues. V dropped 2 bases and J dropped 5 bases, with 12 bases sitting between them. CDR3 in amino acids: CAWSNFGDYGYTF. The CDR3 DNA follows: TGTGCCTGGAGTAACTTCGGGGATTATGGCTACACCTTC.

The rearrangement links TRBV9 to TRBJ1-6; D call uncertain. Trimming removed 4 bases at V and 8 bases at J, with 16 bases between. From germline, CDR1 is SGDLS and CDR2 YYNGEE. This CDR3 region has 15 residues. The CDR3 DNA reads TGTGCCAGCAGCCCAAGCAATTCGGGAGATTCACCCCTCCACTTT. Encoded protein: CASSPSNSGDSPLHF.

The chain carries TRBV5-1 and TRBJ2-7; 8 bases are shared with TRBD1. The CDR3 is made up of 15 amino acids. The trim removed 2 bases at V and 7 bases at J, leaving 11 bases unmatched. CDR1 SGHRS and CDR2 YFSETQ come from the germline V gene. This CDR3 is CASSFLDDRGREQYF. CDR3 DNA: TGCGCCAGCAGCTTTTTAGACGACAGGGGAAGGGAGCAGTACTTC.

The V call is TRBV10-2, the J call TRBJ2-7; D is possibly TRBD2 (6 bases). There are 14 residues in the CDR3. The germline CDR1 and CDR2 sequences are WSHSY and SAAADI. The ends were cut back, 6 bases at V and 1 base at J, with 13 bases in the middle. CDR3 residues: CASRPSGPSYEQYF. In nucleotides, the CDR3 is TGCGCCAGCAGACCGAGCGGGCCTTCCTACGAGCAGTACTTC.

The rearrangement joins TRBV11-2 to TRBJ1-1, with 10 bases that match TRBD1. J was trimmed by 10 bases and V by 1 base; bases with no gene match: 3. Germline V gene lookup returns CDR1 SGHAT and CDR2 FQNNGV. The CDR3 extends over 13 amino acids. CDR3 protein: CASSLGTGGRAFF. The CDR3 DNA follows: TGTGCCAGCAGCTTAGGGACAGGGGGGCGAGCTTTCTTT.